This T cell receptor (beta chain) was captured by sequencing in a study of blood T cell repertoires in COVID-19. Germline V gene data show CDR1 as SGHRS and CDR2 as YFSETQ. The CDR3 is made up of 14 amino acids. Between the trimmed V and J ends, which lost 5 bases and 0 bases, there was a span of 10 bases. Clones were sequenced by immunoSEQ multiplex PCR, and TCRdb holds only the in-frame ones, with some missing. This sample has about 320,000 clones, with approximately 85% found just once. The sequence was obtained from a human donor in a cohort sampled during active COVID-19. Sequenced material: peripheral blood. The chain uses TRBV5-1 and TRBJ2-3, with D perhaps matching TRBD1 (6 bases). The CDR3 here is CASRFQGSTDTQYF. CDR3 bases: TGCGCCAGCAGGTTCCAGGGGAGCACAGATACGCAGTATTTT. Full variable domain (rest looked up from reference TRBV5-1 and TRBJ2-3): KAGVTQTPRYLIKTRGQQVTLSCSPISGHRSVSWYQQTPGQGLQFLFEYFSETQRNKGNFPGRFSGRQFSNSRSEMNVSTLELGDSALYLCASRFQGSTDTQYFGPGTRLTVL.